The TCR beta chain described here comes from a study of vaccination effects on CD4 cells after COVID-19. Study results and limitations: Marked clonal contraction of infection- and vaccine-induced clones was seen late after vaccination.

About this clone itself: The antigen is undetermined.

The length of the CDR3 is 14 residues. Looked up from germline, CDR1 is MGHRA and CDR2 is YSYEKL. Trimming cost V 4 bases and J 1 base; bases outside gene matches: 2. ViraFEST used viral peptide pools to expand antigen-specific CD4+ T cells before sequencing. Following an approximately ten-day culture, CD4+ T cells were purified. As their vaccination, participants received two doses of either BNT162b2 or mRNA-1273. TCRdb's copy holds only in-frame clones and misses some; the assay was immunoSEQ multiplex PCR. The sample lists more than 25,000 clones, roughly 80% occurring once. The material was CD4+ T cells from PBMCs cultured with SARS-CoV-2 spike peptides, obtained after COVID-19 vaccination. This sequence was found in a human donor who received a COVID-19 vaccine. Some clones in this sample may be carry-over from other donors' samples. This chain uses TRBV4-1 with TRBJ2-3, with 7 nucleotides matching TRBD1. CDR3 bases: TGCGCCAGCAGCCCAGGACAGGGCACAGATACGCAGTATTTT. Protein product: CASSPGQGTDTQYF.